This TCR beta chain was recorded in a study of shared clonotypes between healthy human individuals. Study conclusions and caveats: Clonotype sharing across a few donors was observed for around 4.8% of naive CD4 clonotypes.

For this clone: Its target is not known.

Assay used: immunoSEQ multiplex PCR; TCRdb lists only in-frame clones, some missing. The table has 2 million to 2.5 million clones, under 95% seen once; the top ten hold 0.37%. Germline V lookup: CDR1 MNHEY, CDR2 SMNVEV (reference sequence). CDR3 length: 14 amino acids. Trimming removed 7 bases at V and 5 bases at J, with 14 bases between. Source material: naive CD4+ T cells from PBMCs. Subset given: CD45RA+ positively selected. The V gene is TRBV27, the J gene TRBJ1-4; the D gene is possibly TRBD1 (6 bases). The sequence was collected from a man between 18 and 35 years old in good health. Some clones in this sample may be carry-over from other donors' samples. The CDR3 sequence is CASNKQGKNEKLFF. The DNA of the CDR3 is TGTGCCAGCAATAAGCAGGGGAAAAATGAAAAACTGTTTTTT.